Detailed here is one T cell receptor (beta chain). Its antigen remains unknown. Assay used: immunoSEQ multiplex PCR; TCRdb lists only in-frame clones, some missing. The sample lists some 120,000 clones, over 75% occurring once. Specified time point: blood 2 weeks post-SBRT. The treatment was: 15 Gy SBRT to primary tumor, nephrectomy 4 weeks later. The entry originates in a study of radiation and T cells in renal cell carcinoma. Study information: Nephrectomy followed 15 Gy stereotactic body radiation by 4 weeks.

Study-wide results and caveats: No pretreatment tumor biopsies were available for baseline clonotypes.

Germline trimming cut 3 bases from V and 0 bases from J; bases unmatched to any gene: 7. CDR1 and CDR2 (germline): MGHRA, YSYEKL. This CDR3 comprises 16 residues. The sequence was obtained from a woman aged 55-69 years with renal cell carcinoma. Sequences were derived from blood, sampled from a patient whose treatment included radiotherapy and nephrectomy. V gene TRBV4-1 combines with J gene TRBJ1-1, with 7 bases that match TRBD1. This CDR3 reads CASSQIGTDLNTEAFF. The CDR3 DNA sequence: TGCGCCAGCAGCCAGATTGGGACAGACTTGAACACTGAAGCTTTCTTT.